These T cell receptor beta chains were read from a single sample in a study of T-cell reconstitution after alpha-beta-depleted transplantation in children. Each CDR3 protein is one row after TCRdb ran MiXCR on the PCR reads. The table shows about 300,000 distinct CDR3 sequences, with over 7% occurring only once. The source was peripheral blood, collected 360 days after TCRalphabeta/CD19-depleted stem cell transplant. These receptors originate from a female patient between 2 and 15 years old who had a stem cell transplant for Fanconi anemia, so the T cells may come from the graft donor. Each CDR3 is given without its conserved first and last residue. The order of the fields is CDR3 length, J gene, V gene, clone size, CDR3 protein. Part of the rows lack a size; the others show once, few, many or a class for expanded clones.

len: 14
j_gene: TRBJ1-6
v_gene: TRBV11-2
abundance: many
CDR3aa: ASSLAYQGSNSPLH

len: 13
j_gene: TRBJ2-1
v_gene: TRBV12-3/TRBV12-4
abundance: many
CDR3aa: ASSLSTGTYNEQF

len: 12
j_gene: TRBJ2-1
v_gene: TRBV6-5
abundance: many
CDR3aa: ASSSSRGAAEQF

len: 12
j_gene: TRBJ1-1
v_gene: TRBV28
abundance: few
CDR3aa: ASSPRGSLSEAF

len: 18
j_gene: TRBJ2-1
v_gene: TRBV30
abundance: many
CDR3aa: AWSQQSFRGQDLSYNEQF

len: 12
j_gene: TRBJ2-3
v_gene: TRBV6-5
abundance: many
CDR3aa: ATTRDSRADTQY

len: 15
j_gene: TRBJ2-6
v_gene: TRBV2
abundance: many
CDR3aa: ASRMDRGASGANVLT

len: 12
j_gene: TRBJ2-7
v_gene: TRBV6-2/TRBV6-3
abundance: many
CDR3aa: ASSGYGRSLAQY

len: 7
j_gene: TRBJ1-1
v_gene: TRBV7-9
abundance: many
CDR3aa: ASSSEAF

len: 13
j_gene: TRBJ1-2
v_gene: TRBV29-1
abundance: many
CDR3aa: SVDLGTENYYGYT

len: 16
j_gene: TRBJ2-7
v_gene: TRBV12-3/TRBV12-4
abundance: NA
CDR3aa: ASSLAGGTARNPHEQY

len: 14
j_gene: TRBJ1-2
v_gene: TRBV20-1
abundance: few
CDR3aa: SAGPPRGQGNYGYT

len: 11
j_gene: TRBJ2-7
v_gene: TRBV7-3
abundance: many
CDR3aa: ASSLTGTGEQY

len: 11
j_gene: TRBJ1-2
v_gene: TRBV2
abundance: NA
CDR3aa: ASIKTGDYGYT

len: 11
j_gene: TRBJ1-4
v_gene: TRBV30
abundance: NA
CDR3aa: AWTGRANEKLF

len: 10
j_gene: TRBJ2-7
v_gene: TRBV7-7
abundance: NA
CDR3aa: ASSKSRCEQY

len: 13
j_gene: TRBJ2-7
v_gene: TRBV5-1
abundance: many
CDR3aa: ASSLLGTSGPEQY

len: 12
j_gene: TRBJ1-6
v_gene: TRBV6-5
abundance: many
CDR3aa: ASSYGTGDSPLH

len: 16
j_gene: TRBJ2-7
v_gene: TRBV5-1
abundance: NA
CDR3aa: ASSGGSVTGGYWDEQY

len: 12
j_gene: TRBJ2-3
v_gene: TRBV20-1
abundance: NA
CDR3aa: SASISGAPDTQY

len: 14
j_gene: TRBJ2-2
v_gene: TRBV10-3
abundance: many
CDR3aa: AIGRLGQGLTGELF

len: 11
j_gene: TRBJ1-1
v_gene: TRBV11-2
abundance: NA
CDR3aa: ASSPIPTGEAF

len: 12
j_gene: TRBJ2-5
v_gene: TRBV5-5
abundance: many
CDR3aa: ASSSLGRYETQY

len: 13
j_gene: TRBJ1-4
v_gene: TRBV6-5
abundance: few
CDR3aa: ASSYSDRDYEKLF

len: 13
j_gene: TRBJ2-5
v_gene: TRBV4-2
abundance: few
CDR3aa: ASSQDRSRQETQY

len: 11
j_gene: TRBJ1-4
v_gene: TRBV5-5
abundance: many
CDR3aa: ASSLGLSEKLF

len: 13
j_gene: TRBJ2-1
v_gene: TRBV7-2
abundance: many
CDR3aa: ASSLWREGYNEQF

len: 12
j_gene: TRBJ1-2
v_gene: TRBV29-1
abundance: many
CDR3aa: SVGSGTRVDGYT

len: 14
j_gene: TRBJ2-7
v_gene: TRBV5-5
abundance: many
CDR3aa: ASSLETHRDTYEQY

len: 11
j_gene: TRBJ1-1
v_gene: TRBV7-8
abundance: NA
CDR3aa: ASSFGDNTEAF

len: 15
j_gene: TRBJ1-5
v_gene: TRBV20-1
abundance: NA
CDR3aa: SARDPQVGISNQPQH

len: 13
j_gene: TRBJ2-2
v_gene: TRBV7-2
abundance: NA
CDR3aa: ASSRDRAYTGELF

len: 15
j_gene: TRBJ2-6
v_gene: TRBV12-3/TRBV12-4
abundance: many
CDR3aa: ASSGGDRGSESNVLT

len: 10
j_gene: TRBJ1-2
v_gene: TRBV7-9
abundance: NA
CDR3aa: ASSKTGTGYT

len: 13
j_gene: TRBJ1-2
v_gene: TRBV5-5
abundance: few
CDR3aa: ASSLSLGEGYGYT

len: 14
j_gene: TRBJ1-5
v_gene: TRBV18
abundance: NA
CDR3aa: ASSERGSSSNQPQH

len: 13
j_gene: TRBJ2-1
v_gene: TRBV6-5
abundance: many
CDR3aa: ASRPGGSSYNEQF

len: 14
j_gene: TRBJ2-6
v_gene: TRBV7-2
abundance: few
CDR3aa: ASSQRGNSGANVLT

len: 14
j_gene: TRBJ2-2
v_gene: TRBV4-3
abundance: many
CDR3aa: ASSHRTGEYTGELF

len: 10
j_gene: TRBJ1-5
v_gene: TRBV7-9
abundance: NA
CDR3aa: ASSLQHQPQH

len: 11
j_gene: TRBJ1-5
v_gene: TRBV20-1
abundance: NA
CDR3aa: SARGGLSQPQH

len: 13
j_gene: TRBJ2-2
v_gene: TRBV7-3
abundance: many
CDR3aa: ASSERTGWTGELF

len: 11
j_gene: TRBJ1-5
v_gene: TRBV9
abundance: few
CDR3aa: ASNEGQDQPQH

len: 12
j_gene: TRBJ1-4
v_gene: TRBV5-1
abundance: many
CDR3aa: ASSLSVGSEKLF

len: 15
j_gene: TRBJ2-5
v_gene: TRBV15
abundance: many
CDR3aa: ATSRDLGNSYQETQY

len: 10
j_gene: TRBJ2-7
v_gene: TRBV18
abundance: once
CDR3aa: ASSPKEYEQH